Each of the 3 T cell receptor beta chains below was sequenced from the same sample in a study of cytomegalovirus exposure and HLA in healthy donors. This PCR relied on a set of 60 Vbeta primers and 13 Jbeta primers. Repertoires were generated with immunoSEQ multiplex PCR, while TCRdb's copy carries only in-frame clones and drops some. Of about 97,000 clones in the sample, 60% to 75% are singletons; the top ten hold about 2.1%. Source material: PBMCs. The receptors stem from a woman aged 40 to 50 in good health and CMV-seronegative.

V usage is TRBV7-2 and J usage is TRBJ2-2; D call uncertain. This CDR3 is 14 amino acids long. V lost 5 bases and J 1 base, leaving 8 bases between the germline ends. Germline CDR1 reads SGHTA; CDR2 reads FQGNSA. CDR3 sequence: CASSPERNTGELFF. The CDR3 bases are TGTGCCAGCAGCCCTGAGCGGAACACCGGGGAGCTGTTTTTT.

The rearrangement uses TRBV7-9 and TRBJ1-6; no definite D call. This CDR3 is built from 13 residues. Germline CDR1 is SEHNR and CDR2 is FQNEAQ (reference sequence). V was clipped by 5 bases and J by 8 bases, with 10 bases between them. The CDR3: CASSPSTDSPLHF. CDR3 DNA: TGTGCCAGCAGCCCGAGTACGGATTCACCCCTCCACTTT.

The chain recombines TRBV7-3 with TRBJ2-2, with D perhaps TRBD1 (5 bases). Germline CDR1 SGHTA, CDR2 FQGTGA. The CDR3 spans 17 residues. V dropped 5 bases and J dropped 4 bases, with 20 bases sitting between them. CDR3 in amino acids: CASSPKRLTTVTGELFF. The CDR3 region has the DNA TGTGCCAGCAGCCCGAAACGATTAACGACAGTCACCGGGGAGCTGTTTTTT. The whole variable domain, remainder taken from reference TRBV7-3 and TRBJ2-2, is GAGVSQTPSNKVTEKGKYVELRCDPISGHTALYWYRQSLGQGPEFLIYFQGTGAADDSGLPNDRFFAVRPEGSVSTLKIQRTERGDSAVYLCASSPKRLTTVTGELFFGEGSRLTVL.